Shown below are 26 T cell receptor beta chains from a single sample sequenced in a study of vaccination and CD4 T cells after COVID-19. Treatment described: roughly nine-day PBMC culture with coronavirus spike peptide pools or control peptides (ViraFEST assay). Sequenced with the Oncomine TCR Beta short-read assay was DNA taken from cultured CD4+ T cells. MiXCR, run by TCRdb on the PCR reads, gives a single entry per CDR3 protein. In the table there are approximately 3,900 distinct CDR3 sequences, 15% to 20% of which are singletons. No cognate antigen is known for these TCRs. The sequenced material came from CD4+ T cells from blood, cultured in vitro. The origin of the receptors is a human donor who had recovered from COVID-19.

The chain employs TRBV7-8 and TRBJ1-5, with D perhaps TRBD1 (5 bases). This CDR3 spans 15 amino acids. Trimming took 2 bases from V and 6 from J, leaving 14 bases between them. The germline V gene has CDR1 SGHVS and CDR2 FQNEAQ. The CDR3 bases are TGTGCCAGCAGCTTACGGCAGGGAGAGGCTCAGCCCCAGCATTTT. Amino acids: CASSLRQGEAQPQHF.

This chain connects TRBV9 to TRBJ1-2, with a weak D call TRBD1 (5 bases). The V and J ends lost 3 bases and 5 bases respectively, with 11 bases between them. The CDR3 runs 13 residues. The V gene's germline CDR1 is SGDLS and CDR2 YYNGEE. In DNA, the CDR3 is TGTGCCAGCAGCGAAGCAGGGTGGTATGGCTACACCTTC. Residues: CASSEAGWYGYTF.

The J gene is TRBJ2-7, the V gene TRBV5-1; possibly TRBD1 for D (6 bases). This CDR3 is built from 11 residues. Germline CDR1 SGHRS, CDR2 YFSETQ. V lost 6 bases and J 4 bases, leaving 8 bases between the germline ends. The CDR3 nucleotides read TGCGCCAGCAAGGGGGAGTACGAGCAGTACTTC. Amino acids: CASKGEYEQYF.

This clonotype was counted a few times. This chain connects TRBV29-1 to TRBJ1-1; D remains ambiguous. V lost 7 bases to trimming and J lost 1 base, with 4 bases between them. The CDR3 length is 10 residues. The germline V gene encodes CDR1 SQVTM and CDR2 ANQGSEA. DNA of the CDR3: TGCAGCGCTGCGAACACTGAAGCTTTCTTT. It translates to CSAANTEAFF.

This clonotype was counted a few times. This sequence joins TRBV6-2 or TRBV6-3 and TRBJ1-5, with TRBD1 matching over 11 bases. CDR1 MNHEY and CDR2 SVGEGT come from the germline V gene. This CDR3 is 17 amino acids long. J was trimmed by 9 bases and V by 6 bases; bases with no gene match: 16. The CDR3 sequence is CASSQGQGVWRGWPQHF. The DNA for the CDR3 is TGTGCCAGCAGCCAGGGACAGGGGGTTTGGCGTGGTTGGCCCCAGCATTTT.

There are a few counts of this clonotype. CDR3 region: CASSEVREQYF. Here the CDR3 DNA reads TGTGCCAGCAGTGAAGTACGGGAGCAGTACTTC. The chain joins TRBV2 to TRBJ2-7; D remains ambiguous. Trimming took 1 base from V and 7 from J, leaving 5 bases between them. This CDR3 contains 11 residues. Germline-derived CDR1 and CDR2 are SNHLY and FYNNEI.

The V gene is TRBV6-1, the J gene TRBJ2-7; D could derive from TRBD1 or TRBD2 (5 bases each). V was cut by 9 bases and J by 2 bases, with 11 bases left in between. Germline CDR1 reads MNHNS; CDR2 reads SASEGT. The CDR3 extends over 12 amino acids. CDR3: CASRQGAYEQYF. The CDR3 DNA reads TGTGCCAGTAGGCAGGGAGCCTACGAGCAGTACTTC.

Only a few counts were recorded for this clonotype. The chain's CDR3 is CASSLSGRGGNQPQHF. The CDR3 bases are TGTGCCAGCAGTTTATCGGGCAGGGGCGGCAATCAGCCCCAGCATTTT. The rearrangement links TRBV28 to TRBJ1-5, with D possibly matching TRBD1 (6 bases). The V end was cut by 1 base, the J end by 2 bases, with 12 bases between. Germline-derived CDR1 and CDR2 are MDHEN and SYDVKM. The CDR3 covers 16 residues.

The chain links TRBV5-5 to TRBJ1-5; TRBD1 is a possible D gene (6 bases). CDR1 is SGHKS and CDR2 is YYEKEE in the germline V gene (reference sequence). Trimming left V 4 bases short and J 6 bases short, with 11 bases between. The CDR3 covers 13 residues. This CDR3 is CASSQDRRQPQHF. The CDR3 nucleotides read TGTGCCAGCAGCCAAGACAGGCGTCAGCCCCAGCATTTT.

This clonotype ranks as medium-sized. The rearrangement uses TRBV30 and TRBJ1-2; no reliable D call. The CDR3 covers 11 residues. The germline V gene encodes CDR1 GTSNPN and CDR2 SVGIG (reference sequence). Trimming pared 8 bases from V and 6 bases from J, leaving 13 bases between. The CDR3 DNA reads as TGTGCCGCGGACGGTCGAAATGGCTACACCTTC. Translated, it gives CAADGRNGYTF.

Comments on this clonotype: A much larger clone sits a single nucleotide away, making a read error possible. This rearrangement joins TRBV6-5 to TRBJ1-2; 8 bases line up with TRBD1. Germline V gene sequence: CDR1 MNHEY, CDR2 SVGAGI. This CDR3 has 15 residues. V gave up 0 bases and J gave up 4 bases; unmatched junction bases: 4. The CDR3 sequence: CASSYSHRGAYGYTF. The CDR3 DNA reads TGTGCCAGCAGTTACTCCCACAGGGGGGCCTATGGCTACACCTTC.

CDR3 coding DNA: TGTGCCAGCAGTCCCCGGGGTACTCAGCTCCTTTACAATGAGCAGTTCTTC. Amino acid sequence: CASSPRGTQLLYNEQFF. This chain links TRBV2 with TRBJ2-1; weak D call: TRBD2 (5 bases). This CDR3 spans 17 amino acids. V gave up 5 bases and J gave up 4 bases, with 21 bases separating them. The germline CDR1 and CDR2 sequences are SNHLY and FYNNEI.

The rearrangement joins TRBV30 to TRBJ2-3; TRBD2 matches at 9 bases. The trim removed 1 base at V and 3 bases at J, leaving 5 bases unmatched. The germline CDR1 and CDR2 sequences are GTSNPN and SVGIG (reference sequence). This CDR3 comprises 15 residues. CDR3 sequence: CAWSALSGGTDTQYF. CDR3 DNA: TGTGCCTGGAGTGCCCTTAGCGGGGGTACAGATACGCAGTATTTT.

This clonotype came up a few times. The chain recombines TRBV6-1 with TRBJ2-3; D unclear. CDR1 MNHNS and CDR2 SASEGT come from the germline V gene. V was clipped by 2 bases and J by 4 bases, with 7 bases between them. The CDR3 consists of 13 residues. The CDR3 sequence: CASSEFGADTQYF. CDR3 in DNA: TGTGCCAGCAGTGAATTTGGCGCAGATACGCAGTATTTT.

V and J are TRBV5-1 and TRBJ2-7, with 7 bases fitting TRBD2. The CDR3 is made up of 14 amino acids. V dropped 0 bases and J dropped 5; count of bases not matched to a gene: 5. The germline CDR1 and CDR2 sequences are SGHRS and YFSETQ. This CDR3 is CASSLDREGDEQYF. In DNA form, the CDR3 reads TGCGCCAGCAGCTTGGATAGGGAGGGTGACGAGCAGTACTTC.

By proportion, this clonotype is medium-sized (0.01 to 0.1%). The rearrangement links TRBV12-3 or TRBV12-4 to TRBJ1-2, with TRBD1 as a possible D gene (6 bases). V was shortened by 7 bases and J by 0 bases, with 18 bases between the two germline ends. The CDR3 totals 16 residues. CDR3 loop: CASTNSGTHANYGYTF. CDR3 sequence (DNA): TGTGCCAGCACCAATTCCGGGACACATGCTAACTATGGCTACACCTTC.

This clonotype was observed a handful of times. The rearrangement links TRBV12-3 or TRBV12-4 to TRBJ2-7; D may correspond to TRBD1 or TRBD2 (5 bases each). The CDR3 contains 13 residues. Trimming took 6 bases from V and 2 from J, leaving 11 bases between them. CDR3 protein: CASSPGATYEQYF. In DNA form, the CDR3 reads TGTGCCAGCAGCCCCGGGGCCACCTACGAGCAGTACTTC.

This clonotype occurred a few times. The chain employs TRBV7-2 and TRBJ1-1, with 7 bases matching TRBD1. Per germline, CDR1 SGHTA and CDR2 FQGNSA. The CDR3 totals 14 residues. The trim removed 2 bases at V and 4 bases at J, leaving 4 bases unmatched. CDR3 in amino acids: CASSLTGVSTEAFF. In nucleotides, the CDR3 is TGTGCCAGCAGCTTAACAGGGGTTAGCACTGAAGCTTTCTTT.

This rearrangement joins TRBV18 to TRBJ1-2; TRBD1 matches 7 bases. The V gene end was trimmed by 8 bases and the J gene end by 3 bases; junction bases not matched to a gene: 6. In germline, CDR1 is KGHSH, CDR2 LQKENI. CDR3 length: 13 amino acids. The CDR3 DNA sequence: TGTGCCAGCAGCCCCGGGACAGACTATGGCTACACCTTC. Translated, it gives CASSPGTDYGYTF.

The genes are TRBV10-3 and TRBJ1-1, with D unclear. V dropped 2 bases and J dropped 7 bases, with 11 bases sitting between them. The CDR3 spans 13 residues. Germline CDR1 is ENHRY and CDR2 is SYGVKD. The CDR3 DNA is TGTGCCATCAGTGAGCCCAGAACCAATGAAGCTTTCTTT. Translating it yields CAISEPRTNEAFF.

As to this clonotype: A much larger clone is a single base away; this may be a read error. The CDR3 DNA reads as TGTGCCAGCCCCCCCTGGGGGTCCCACACAGATACGCAGTATTTT. It translates to CASPPWGSHTDTQYF. The rearrangement links TRBV2 to TRBJ2-3; D possibly uses TRBD1 or TRBD2 (5 bases each). The V gene's germline CDR1 is SNHLY and CDR2 FYNNEI. V was clipped by 8 bases and J by 2 bases, with 17 bases between them. This CDR3 is built from 15 residues.

This clonotype is categorized as large. The J gene is TRBJ1-2, the V gene TRBV20-1; D unclear. Between the trimmed V and J ends, which lost 5 bases and 4 bases, there was a span of 5 bases. Germline values: CDR1 DFQATT, CDR2 SNEGSKA (reference sequence). CDR3 length: 10 amino acids. The CDR3 reads CSAWSYGYTF. The CDR3 coding sequence is TGCAGTGCTTGGAGCTATGGCTACACCTTC.

J is TRBJ2-5 and V is TRBV5-1; TRBD2 matches 11 bases. Losses at the gene ends were 4 bases for V and 4 bases for J; bases not matched to a gene: 9. Germline V CDR1 and CDR2: SGHRS, YFSETQ. The CDR3 consists of 16 residues. CDR3 coding DNA: TGCGCCAGCAGCGCGGACCTAGCGGGGGGCAGAGAGACCCAGTACTTC. This translates into CASSADLAGGRETQYF.

This clonotype appeared a few times. The rearrangement uses TRBV28 and TRBJ1-1; D gene uncertain. Germline CDR1 is MDHEN and CDR2 is SYDVKM. This CDR3 is built from 13 residues. V was shortened by 3 bases and J by 4 bases, with 9 bases between the two germline ends. The chain's CDR3 is CASSFRRSTEAFF. CDR3 nucleotides: TGTGCCAGCAGTTTCAGGAGGAGCACTGAAGCTTTCTTT.

This clonotype has only a few counts. This chain links TRBV30 with TRBJ1-3; D is ambiguous. CDR1 is GTSNPN, CDR2 SVGIG, per germline (reference sequence). The CDR3 is made up of 15 amino acids. The ends were cut back, 0 bases at V and 2 bases at J, with 11 bases in the middle. DNA of the CDR3: TGTGCCTGGAGTGTCCCCCGTCTTGCTGGAAACACCATATATTTT. Amino acids: CAWSVPRLAGNTIYF.

This clonotype was detected only a few times. The chain carries TRBV19 and TRBJ1-5; a possible D gene is TRBD1 (5 bases). Germline V gene data show CDR1 as LNHDA and CDR2 as SQIVND (reference sequence). Trimming took 5 bases from V and 0 from J, leaving 8 bases between them. The CDR3 consists of 14 residues. The CDR3 reads CASSRGDSNQPQHF. For the CDR3, the DNA is TGTGCCAGTAGTCGAGGGGATAGCAATCAGCCCCAGCATTTT.